The sequence of this T cell receptor (beta chain) was determined in a study of T cell responses to AZD1222 COVID-19 vaccine. Overall study findings and caveats: Possibly, clonal diversity was underestimated; donors were largely white British and included more females. Mapped onto spike, vaccine-associated CD4 TCRs spanned it and were dominant at 160-218 and 743-854.

Concerning this clone: Its antigen remains unknown.

The CDR3 consists of 16 residues. Trimming cost V 3 bases and J 2 bases, with 14 bases left between them. Germline assignment: CDR1 MDHEN and CDR2 SYDVKM. Clones were sequenced by immunoSEQ multiplex PCR, and TCRdb holds only the in-frame ones, with some missing. The sample yields about 140,000 clones, roughly 89% seen once. The chain recombines TRBV28 with TRBJ1-3, with D perhaps matching TRBD1 (6 bases). Material: peripheral blood, obtained 28 days after the second dose of the MenACWY control vaccine. The receptor comes from an adult who received the MenACWY meningococcal vaccine as a control. In DNA form, the CDR3 reads TGTGCCAGCAGTTTCGGGGGGGACACGGCTGGAAACACCATATATTTT. Translated: CASSFGGDTAGNTIYF.